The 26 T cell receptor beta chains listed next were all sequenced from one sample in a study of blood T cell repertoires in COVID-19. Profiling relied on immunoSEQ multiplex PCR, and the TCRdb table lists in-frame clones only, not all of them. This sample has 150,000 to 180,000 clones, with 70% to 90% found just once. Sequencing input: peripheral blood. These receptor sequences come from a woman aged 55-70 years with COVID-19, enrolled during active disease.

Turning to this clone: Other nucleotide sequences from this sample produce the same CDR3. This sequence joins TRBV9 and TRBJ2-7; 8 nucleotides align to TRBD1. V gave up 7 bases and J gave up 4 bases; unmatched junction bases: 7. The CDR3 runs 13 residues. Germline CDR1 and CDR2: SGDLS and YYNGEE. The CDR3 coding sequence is TGTGCCAGCTCTGGACAGGGAGCTTACGAGCAGTACTTC. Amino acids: CASSGQGAYEQYF.

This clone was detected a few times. The DNA for the CDR3 is TGTGCCAGCAGCTCCGGGACAGTAATGAATGAGCAGTTCTTC. Protein product: CASSSGTVMNEQFF. This chain uses TRBV9 with TRBJ2-1; 7 bases are a match to TRBD1. Germline loops: CDR1 SGDLS, CDR2 YYNGEE. Trimming took 4 bases from V and 7 from J; bases not matched to a gene: 8. This CDR3 region has 14 residues. Complete variable domain (other parts from reference TRBV9 and TRBJ2-1): DSGVTQTPKHLITATGQRVTLRCSPRSGDLSVYWYQQSLDQGLQFLIQYYNGEERAKGNILERFSAQQFPDLHSELNLSSLELGDSALYFCASSSGTVMNEQFFGPGTRLTVL.

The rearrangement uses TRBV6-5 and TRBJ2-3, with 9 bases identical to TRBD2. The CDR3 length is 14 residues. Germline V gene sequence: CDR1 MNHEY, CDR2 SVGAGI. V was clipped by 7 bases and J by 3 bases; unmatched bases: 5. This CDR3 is CASTRREGTDTQYF. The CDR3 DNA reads TGTGCCAGCACCCGGCGGGAGGGTACAGATACGCAGTATTTT.

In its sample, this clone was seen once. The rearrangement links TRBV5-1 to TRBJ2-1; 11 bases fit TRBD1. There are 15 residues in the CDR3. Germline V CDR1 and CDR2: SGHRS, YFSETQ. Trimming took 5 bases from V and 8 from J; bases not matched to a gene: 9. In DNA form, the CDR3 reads TGCGCCAGCAGTCCCGGGACAGGGGGTACTCATGAGCAGTTCTTC. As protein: CASSPGTGGTHEQFF. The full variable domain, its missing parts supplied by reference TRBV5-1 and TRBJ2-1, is KAGVTQTPRYLIKTRGQQVTLSCSPISGHRSVSWYQQTPGQGLQFLFEYFSETQRNKGNFPGRFSGRQFSNSRSEMNVSTLELGDSALYLCASSPGTGGTHEQFFGPGTRLTVL.

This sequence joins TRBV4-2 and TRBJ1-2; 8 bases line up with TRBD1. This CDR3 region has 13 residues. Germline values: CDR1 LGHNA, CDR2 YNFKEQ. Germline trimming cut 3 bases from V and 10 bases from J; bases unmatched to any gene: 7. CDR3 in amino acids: CASSQSGTGVYTF. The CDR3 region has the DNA TGTGCCAGCAGCCAGTCAGGGACAGGAGTCTACACCTTC.

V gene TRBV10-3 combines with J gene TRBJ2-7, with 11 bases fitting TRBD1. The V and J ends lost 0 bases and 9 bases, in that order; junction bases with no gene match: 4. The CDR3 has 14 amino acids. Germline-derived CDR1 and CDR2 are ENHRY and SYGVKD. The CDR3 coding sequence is TGTGCCATCAGTGAGTCCTCCGGGACAGGGGGGCAGTACGTC. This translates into CAISESSGTGGQYV.

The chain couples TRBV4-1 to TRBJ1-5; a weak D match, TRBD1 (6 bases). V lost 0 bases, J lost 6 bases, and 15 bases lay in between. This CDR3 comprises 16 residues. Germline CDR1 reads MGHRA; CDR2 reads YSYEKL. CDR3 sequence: CASSQDLGQQSQPQHF. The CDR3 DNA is TGCGCCAGCAGCCAAGATCTAGGACAGCAGAGTCAGCCCCAGCATTTT.

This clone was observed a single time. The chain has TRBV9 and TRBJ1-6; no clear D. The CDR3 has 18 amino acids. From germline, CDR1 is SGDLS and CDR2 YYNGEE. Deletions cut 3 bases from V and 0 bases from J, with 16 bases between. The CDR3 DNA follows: TGTGCCAGCAGCGCCGGGTGGTCCCCGAGCTCCTATAATTCACCCCTCCACTTT. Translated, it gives CASSAGWSPSSYNSPLHF.

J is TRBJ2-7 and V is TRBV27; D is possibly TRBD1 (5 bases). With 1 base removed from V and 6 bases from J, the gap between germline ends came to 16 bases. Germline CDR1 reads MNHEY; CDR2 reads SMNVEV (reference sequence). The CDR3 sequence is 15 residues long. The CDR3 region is CASSLFGAGKGEQYF. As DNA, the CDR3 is TGTGCCAGCAGTTTATTTGGTGCAGGGAAGGGCGAGCAGTACTTC.

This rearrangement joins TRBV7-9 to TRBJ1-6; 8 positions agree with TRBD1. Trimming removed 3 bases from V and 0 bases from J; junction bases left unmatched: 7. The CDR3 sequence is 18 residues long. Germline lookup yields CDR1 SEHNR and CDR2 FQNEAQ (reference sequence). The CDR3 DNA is TGTGCCAGCAGCTTCGACAGGGGTTTAGGCTCCTATAATTCACCCCTCCACTTT. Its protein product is CASSFDRGLGSYNSPLHF.

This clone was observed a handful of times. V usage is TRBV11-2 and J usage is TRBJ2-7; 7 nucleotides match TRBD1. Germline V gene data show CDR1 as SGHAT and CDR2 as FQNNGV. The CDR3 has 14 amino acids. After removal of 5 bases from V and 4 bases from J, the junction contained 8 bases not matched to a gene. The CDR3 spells CASSEQGTSYEQYV. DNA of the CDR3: TGTGCCAGCAGCGAACAGGGGACCTCTTACGAGCAGTACGTC.

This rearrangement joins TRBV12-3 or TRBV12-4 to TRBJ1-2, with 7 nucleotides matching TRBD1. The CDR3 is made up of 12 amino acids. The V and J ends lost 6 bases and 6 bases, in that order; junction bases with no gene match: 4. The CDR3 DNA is TGTGCCAGCAGAACCGGGACAGATGGCTACACCTTC. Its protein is CASRTGTDGYTF.

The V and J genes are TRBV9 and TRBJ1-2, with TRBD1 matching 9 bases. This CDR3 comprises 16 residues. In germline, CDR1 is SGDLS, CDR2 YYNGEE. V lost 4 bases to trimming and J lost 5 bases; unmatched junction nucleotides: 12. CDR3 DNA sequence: TGTGCCAGCAGCAGAGACTTGGGGACAGGGTTATATGGCTACACCTTC. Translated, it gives CASSRDLGTGLYGYTF. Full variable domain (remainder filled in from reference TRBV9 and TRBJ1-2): DSGVTQTPKHLITATGQRVTLRCSPRSGDLSVYWYQQSLDQGLQFLIQYYNGEERAKGNILERFSAQQFPDLHSELNLSSLELGDSALYFCASSRDLGTGLYGYTFGSGTRLTVV.

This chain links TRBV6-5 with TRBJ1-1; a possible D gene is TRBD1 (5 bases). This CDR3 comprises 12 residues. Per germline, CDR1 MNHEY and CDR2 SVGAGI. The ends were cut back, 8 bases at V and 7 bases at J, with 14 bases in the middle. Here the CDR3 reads CASYSGIGEAFF. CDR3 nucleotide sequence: TGTGCCAGCTATTCAGGGATTGGTGAAGCTTTCTTT.

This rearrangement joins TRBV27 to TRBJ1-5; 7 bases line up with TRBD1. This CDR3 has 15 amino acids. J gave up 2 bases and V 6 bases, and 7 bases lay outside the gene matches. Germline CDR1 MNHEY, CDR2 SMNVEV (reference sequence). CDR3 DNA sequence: TGTGCCAGCAGGTCACAGGGGATGGGCAATCAGCCCCAGCATTTT. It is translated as CASRSQGMGNQPQHF.

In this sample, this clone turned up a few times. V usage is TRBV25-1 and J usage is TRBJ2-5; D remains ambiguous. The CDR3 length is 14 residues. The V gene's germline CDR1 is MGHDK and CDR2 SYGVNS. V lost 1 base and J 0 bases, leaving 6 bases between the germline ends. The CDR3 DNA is TGTGCCAGCAGTGAATTCGCGTACCAAGAGACCCAGTACTTC. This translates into CASSEFAYQETQYF.

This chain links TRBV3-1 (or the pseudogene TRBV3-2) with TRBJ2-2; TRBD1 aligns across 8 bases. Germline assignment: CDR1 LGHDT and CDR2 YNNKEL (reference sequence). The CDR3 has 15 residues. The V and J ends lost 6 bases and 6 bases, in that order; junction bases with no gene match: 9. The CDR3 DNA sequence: TGTGCCAGCAGATCCCCGGGACAGGTATCCGGGGAGCTGTTTTTT. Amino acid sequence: CASRSPGQVSGELFF.

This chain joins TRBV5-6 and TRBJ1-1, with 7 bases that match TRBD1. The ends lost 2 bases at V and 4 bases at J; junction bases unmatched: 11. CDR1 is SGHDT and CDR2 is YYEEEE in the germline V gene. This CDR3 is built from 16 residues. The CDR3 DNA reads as TGTGCCAGCAGCTTACCAGCGGCAGGGGGAGGCACTGAAGCTTTCTTT. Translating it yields CASSLPAAGGGTEAFF.

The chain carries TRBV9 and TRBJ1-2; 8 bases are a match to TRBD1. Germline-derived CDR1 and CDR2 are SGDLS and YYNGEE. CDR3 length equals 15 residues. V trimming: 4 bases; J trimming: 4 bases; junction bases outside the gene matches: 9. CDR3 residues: CASSTGQGSPYGYTF. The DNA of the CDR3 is TGTGCCAGCAGCACAGGACAGGGATCCCCCTATGGCTACACCTTC.

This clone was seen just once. CDR3 DNA sequence: TGTGCCAGCAGTTTAATGACTAGCTCTGGGGTGAATGAGCAGTTCTTC. As protein: CASSLMTSSGVNEQFF. The rearrangement links TRBV27 to TRBJ2-1; 7 bases match TRBD2. This CDR3 is 16 amino acids long. Unmatched junction bases numbered 11, after V lost 2 bases and J lost 7 bases. The germline V gene has CDR1 MNHEY and CDR2 SMNVEV (reference sequence).

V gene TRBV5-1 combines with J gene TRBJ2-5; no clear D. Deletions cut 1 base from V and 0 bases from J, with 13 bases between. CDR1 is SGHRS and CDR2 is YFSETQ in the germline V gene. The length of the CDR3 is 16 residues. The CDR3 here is CASSLFVGQDQETQYF. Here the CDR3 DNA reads TGCGCCAGCAGCTTGTTTGTCGGCCAGGACCAAGAGACCCAGTACTTC.

For the CDR3, the DNA is TGCGCCAGCAGCGTAAAGACAGGGGGGAACACTGAAGCTTTCTTT. Amino acid sequence: CASSVKTGGNTEAFF. The chain links TRBV5-1 to TRBJ1-1; 9 bases align to TRBD1. The CDR3 runs 15 residues. Germline CDR1 and CDR2: SGHRS and YFSETQ. V shed 4 bases, J shed 1 base, and the junction held 5 bases outside the gene matches.

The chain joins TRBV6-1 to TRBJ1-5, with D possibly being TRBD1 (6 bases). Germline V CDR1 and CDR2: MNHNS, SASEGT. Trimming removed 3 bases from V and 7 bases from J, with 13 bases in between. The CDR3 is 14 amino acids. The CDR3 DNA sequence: TGTGCCAGCAGTGATCGGGGGGCAGAACAGCCCCAGCATTTT. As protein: CASSDRGAEQPQHF.

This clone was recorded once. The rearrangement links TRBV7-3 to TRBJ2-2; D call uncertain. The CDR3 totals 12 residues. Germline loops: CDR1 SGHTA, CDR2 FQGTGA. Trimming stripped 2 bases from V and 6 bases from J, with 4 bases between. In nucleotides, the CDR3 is TGTGCCAGCAGCTTACTCCCCGGGGAGCTGTTTTTT. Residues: CASSLLPGELFF.

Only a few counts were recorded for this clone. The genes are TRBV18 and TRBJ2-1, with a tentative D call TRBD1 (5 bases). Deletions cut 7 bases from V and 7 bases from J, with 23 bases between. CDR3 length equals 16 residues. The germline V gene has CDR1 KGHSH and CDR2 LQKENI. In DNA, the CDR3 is TGTGCCAGCTGGGAACCAACAGGAAGGCCCGCGAATGAGCAGTTCTTC. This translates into CASWEPTGRPANEQFF.

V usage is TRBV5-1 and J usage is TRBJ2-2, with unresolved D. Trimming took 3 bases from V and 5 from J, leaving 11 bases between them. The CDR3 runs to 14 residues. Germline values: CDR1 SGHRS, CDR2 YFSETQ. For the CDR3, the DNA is TGCGCCAGCAGCTCAGGTTTTGGGACCGGGGAGCTGTTTTTT. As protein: CASSSGFGTGELFF.